Below, one T cell receptor (beta chain) is given with its context. Its specificity is unknown. Despite likely unrecorded immune exposures, the donors were nominally healthy at the time of sampling. The CDR3 extends over 16 amino acids. V trimming: 2 bases; J trimming: 0 bases; junction bases outside the gene matches: 6. Germline CDR1 reads SGHDT; CDR2 reads YYEEEE. This specimen belongs to a study of cytomegalovirus exposure and HLA in healthy donors. Overall study: Early release data held 85 million to 95 million unique TCRs from HLA-typed donors. Regarding the study as a whole: Later analysis found that TCR beta chains associated with HLA were more clonally expanded than other, equally common chains. Reports indicated that the classifier achieved high specificity and sensitivity in diagnosing cytomegalovirus status.

The study ran its PCR with 60 Vbeta and 13 Jbeta primers. The protocol was immunoSEQ multiplex PCR, while the TCRdb copy is restricted to in-frame clones and leaves out a portion. The table records roughly 100,000 clones, approximately 69% of them present only once. The clonotype originates from a man aged 25 to 45 in good health and CMV-seronegative. Sequenced: PBMCs. The rearrangement joins TRBV5-6 to TRBJ1-1, with 8 bases matching TRBD1. CDR3 sequence: CASSFLQGGMNTEAFF. The CDR3 DNA reads TGTGCCAGCAGCTTTCTACAGGGGGGAATGAACACTGAAGCTTTCTTT.